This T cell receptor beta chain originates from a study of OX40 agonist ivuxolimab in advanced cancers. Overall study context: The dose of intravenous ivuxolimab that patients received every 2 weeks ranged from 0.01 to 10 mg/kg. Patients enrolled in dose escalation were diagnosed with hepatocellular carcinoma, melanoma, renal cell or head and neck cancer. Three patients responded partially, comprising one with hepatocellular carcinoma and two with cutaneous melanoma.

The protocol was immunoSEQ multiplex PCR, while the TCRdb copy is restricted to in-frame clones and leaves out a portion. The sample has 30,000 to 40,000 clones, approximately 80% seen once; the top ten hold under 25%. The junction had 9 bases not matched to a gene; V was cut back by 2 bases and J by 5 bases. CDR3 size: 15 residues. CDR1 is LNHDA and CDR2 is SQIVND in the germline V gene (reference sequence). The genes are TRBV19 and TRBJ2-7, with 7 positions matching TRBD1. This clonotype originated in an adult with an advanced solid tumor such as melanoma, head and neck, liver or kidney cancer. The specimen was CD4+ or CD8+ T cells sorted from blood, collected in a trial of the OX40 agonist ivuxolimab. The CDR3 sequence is CASSITLGQTHEQYF. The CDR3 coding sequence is TGTGCCAGTAGTATAACACTGGGACAGACTCACGAGCAGTACTTC.